Each of the 3 T cell receptor beta chains below was sequenced from the same sample in a study of T cells in Graves' hyperthyroidism and ophthalmopathy. Regions amplified from RNA transcripts were the TCR beta CDR3 regions. Carried out on the TCR CDR3, a first-round RT-PCR used the HTBI primer set. TCRdb reprocessed the multiplex PCR reads with MiXCR, giving one entry per CDR3 protein. This sample has roughly 600,000 distinct CDR3 sequences; roughly 14% occur once, and the top ten carry roughly an eighth. Sequencing was done on a sample of blood. Receptors were obtained from a woman aged 50 to 60 with Graves' ophthalmopathy.

The rearrangement uses TRBV5-1 and TRBJ1-2; 7 bases line up with TRBD1. V shed 5 bases, J shed 0 bases, and the junction held 7 bases outside the gene matches. Germline V gene data show CDR1 as SGHRS and CDR2 as YFSETQ. The CDR3 is made up of 15 amino acids. The CDR3 spells CASRPPDRANYGYTF. CDR3 DNA sequence: TGCGCCAGCAGGCCCCCCGACAGGGCTAACTATGGCTACACCTTC.

The rearrangement joins TRBV28 to TRBJ2-7, with a possible D match to TRBD2 (6 bases). Germline CDR1 and CDR2: MDHEN and SYDVKM. This CDR3 contains 15 residues. Trimming pared 5 bases from V and 2 bases from J, leaving 16 bases between. DNA for the CDR3: TGTGCCAGCAGTGTCCTACTAGCTCGGACCTACGAGCAGTACTTC. Protein sequence: CASSVLLARTYEQYF.

At least ten counts were recorded for this clonotype. The CDR3, as DNA: TGTGCCAGCAGCACCCCGGGGATAACTAGCACAGATACGCAGTATTTT. This codes for CASSTPGITSTDTQYF. The chain recombines TRBV7-3 with TRBJ2-3; D is possibly TRBD2 (5 bases). Germline assignment: CDR1 SGHTA and CDR2 FQGTGA. The CDR3 consists of 16 residues. The V gene lost 5 bases and the J gene lost 0 bases, with 15 bases spanning the gap.